The clone carrying this T cell receptor beta chain was counted between two and nine times. Its matching antigen is unknown. The CDR3 sequence is 12 residues long. V was pared by 5 bases and J by 3 bases, with 10 bases between. Germline lookup yields CDR1 SQVTM and CDR2 ANQGSEA. The sample is drawn from a study of blood T cells in healthy people across ages. Primed by a sample-barcoded 5' primer and a J-beta primer mix, a second PCR proceeded for 7 to 11 cycles. MiXCR was run by TCRdb on the 5' RACE reads, yielding one entry per CDR3 protein. The sample has 1.5 million to 2 million distinct CDR3 sequences, around 42% seen once. Points from the study as a whole: Diversity estimated from one million T cells was considered an underestimate.

Material: blood. This receptor was obtained from a human donor in good health. This chain uses TRBV29-1 with TRBJ1-2; no firm D call. CDR3: CSVKESYYGYTF. In DNA form, the CDR3 reads TGCAGCGTTAAGGAAAGTTACTATGGCTACACCTTC.